The entry that follows covers one TCR beta chain sequence. The CDR3 covers 14 residues. The germline gives CDR1 SGHVS, CDR2 FNYEAQ. The V end was cut by 4 bases, the J end by 5 bases, with 11 bases between. TCRdb called the RT-PCR reads again in MiXCR, with one record for every CDR3 protein. The table lists hundreds of thousands of distinct CDR3 sequences, approximately 16% of them singletons. This sample is part of a study of patients and donors after allogeneic stem cell transplantation. The TCR was taken from a human donor who was either an allogeneic HSCT recipient or a stem cell or donor lymphocyte infusion donor (not recorded which). It is not recorded whose cells these are; they may come from a transplant donor. The gene calls are TRBV7-6 and TRBJ2-2, with a tentative D call TRBD1 (5 bases). Specimen: blood, either unsorted or a sorted T cell fraction (not recorded which). CDR3 sequence (DNA): TGTGCCAGCAGCTCTGCCAGGGTGACCGGGGAGCTGTTTTTT. Encoded protein: CASSSARVTGELFF.